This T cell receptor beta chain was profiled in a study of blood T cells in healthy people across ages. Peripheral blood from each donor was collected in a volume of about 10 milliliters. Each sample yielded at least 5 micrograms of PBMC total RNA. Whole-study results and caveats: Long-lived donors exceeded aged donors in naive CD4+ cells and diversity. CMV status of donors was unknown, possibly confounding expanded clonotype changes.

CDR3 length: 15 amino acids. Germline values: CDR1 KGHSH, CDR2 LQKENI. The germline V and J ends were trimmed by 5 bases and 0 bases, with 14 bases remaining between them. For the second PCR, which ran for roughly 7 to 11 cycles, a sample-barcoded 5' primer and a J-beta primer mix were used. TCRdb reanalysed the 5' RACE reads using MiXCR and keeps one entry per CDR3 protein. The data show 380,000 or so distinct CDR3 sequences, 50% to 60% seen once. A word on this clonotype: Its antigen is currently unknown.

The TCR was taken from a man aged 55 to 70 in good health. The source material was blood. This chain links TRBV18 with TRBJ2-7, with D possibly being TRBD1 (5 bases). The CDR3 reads CASSDQGADSYEQYF. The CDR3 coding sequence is TGTGCCAGCTCAGACCAAGGGGCGGACTCCTACGAGCAGTACTTC.